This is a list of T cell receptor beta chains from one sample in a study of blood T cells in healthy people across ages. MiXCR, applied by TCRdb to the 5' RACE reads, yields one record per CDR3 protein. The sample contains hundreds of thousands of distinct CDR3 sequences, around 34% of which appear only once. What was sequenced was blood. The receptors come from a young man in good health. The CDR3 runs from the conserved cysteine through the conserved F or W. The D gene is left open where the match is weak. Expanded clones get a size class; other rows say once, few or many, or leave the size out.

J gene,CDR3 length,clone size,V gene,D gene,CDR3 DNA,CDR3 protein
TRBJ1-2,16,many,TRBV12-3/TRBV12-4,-,TGTGCCAGCAGCCGTCTCAGGCTCGGGGGGGCCGATGGCTACACCTTC,CASSRLRLGGADGYTF
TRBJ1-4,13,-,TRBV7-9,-,TGTGCCAGCGGCGGGTCGGAAAATGAAAAACTGTTTTTT,CASGGSENEKLFF
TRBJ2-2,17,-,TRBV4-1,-,TGCGCCAGCAGGCGAGTGGGCGGGAATCCGAACACCGGGGAGCTGTTTTTT,CASRRVGGNPNTGELFF
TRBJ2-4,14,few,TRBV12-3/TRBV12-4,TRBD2,TGTGCTAGCAGTTTAGGAGGGGAGGGAAACATTCAGTACTTC,CASSLGGEGNIQYF
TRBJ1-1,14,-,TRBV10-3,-,TGTGCCACCAAATTGGAAGGGGGAGGGACTGAAGTTTTCTTT,CATKLEGGGTEVFF
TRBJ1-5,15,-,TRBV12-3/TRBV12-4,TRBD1,TGTGCCAGCAGTTTAGGGACAGGGGGTAGTCCGCCCCAGCATTTT,CASSLGTGGSPPQHF
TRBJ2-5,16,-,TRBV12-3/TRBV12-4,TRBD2,TGTGCCAGCAGTCAAGGACTAGCGGGGGGGCAAGAGACCCAGTACTTC,CASSQGLAGGQETQYF
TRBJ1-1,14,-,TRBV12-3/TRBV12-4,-,TGTGCCAGCAGTTTTATTACGGCGAACACTGAAGCTTTCTTT,CASSFITANTEAFF
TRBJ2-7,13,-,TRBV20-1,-,TGCAGTGCTAGTCCCGGGACCCCGTACGAGCAGTACTTC,CSASPGTPYEQYF
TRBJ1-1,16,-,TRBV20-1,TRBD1,TGCAGTGCTCAGGGGGCTGCTGGGGCCTCGAACACTGAAGCTTTCTTT,CSAQGAAGASNTEAFF
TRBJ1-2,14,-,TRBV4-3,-,TGCGCCAGCAGCCAAGATCAGGCATACTCTGGCTACACCTTC,CASSQDQAYSGYTF
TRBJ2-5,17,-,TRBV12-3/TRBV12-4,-,TGTGCCAGCAGTCCCTACCTTACGGCAGGGCGCCAAGAGACCCAGTACTTC,CASSPYLTAGRQETQYF
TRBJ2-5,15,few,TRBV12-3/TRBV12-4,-,TGTGCCAGCAGTCCACGGACACCCTACCAAGAGACCCAGTACTTC,CASSPRTPYQETQYF
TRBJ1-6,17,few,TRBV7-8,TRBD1,TGTGCCAGCAGCTTCCCGGGACAGGGTTTTTATAATTCACCCCTCCACTTT,CASSFPGQGFYNSPLHF
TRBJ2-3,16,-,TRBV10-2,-,TGCGCCAGCAGTGAGAGGGGACTTCTCCACACAGATACGCAGTATTTT,CASSERGLLHTDTQYF
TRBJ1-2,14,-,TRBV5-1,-,TGCGCCAGCAGCTTGTCTCCAGGGGAGCTTGGCTACACCTTC,CASSLSPGELGYTF
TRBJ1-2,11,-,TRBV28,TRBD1,TGTGCCGGCCGGACAGGGCTTGGCTACACCTTC,CAGRTGLGYTF
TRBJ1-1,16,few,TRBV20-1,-,TGCAGTGCTAGAGATACAGGGTTGGGCTGGAACACTGAAGCTTTCTTT,CSARDTGLGWNTEAFF
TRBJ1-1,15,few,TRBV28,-,TGTGCCAGCAGTCCATCGGACAGACCGAACACTGAAGCTTTCTTT,CASSPSDRPNTEAFF
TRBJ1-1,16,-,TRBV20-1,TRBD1,TGCAGTGCTGGGGGGTCTTACCCAGGGGGAGGCACTGAAGCTTTCTTT,CSAGGSYPGGGTEAFF
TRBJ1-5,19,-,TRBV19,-,TGTGCCACCACTTCCCCGCCGGCGGGAGGTCTATATAGCAATCAGCCCCAGCATTTT,CATTSPPAGGLYSNQPQHF
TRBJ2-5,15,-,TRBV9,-,TGTGCCAGCAGCGTAGATGGGGGGCTCCAAGAGACCCAGTACTTC,CASSVDGGLQETQYF
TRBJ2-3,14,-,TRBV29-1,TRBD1,TGCAGCGGTGGATGGGGGACAGGCACAGATACGCAGTATTTT,CSGGWGTGTDTQYF
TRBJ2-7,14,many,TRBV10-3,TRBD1,TGTGCCATCAGTACCGGGACAGACTCCTACGAGCAGTACTTC,CAISTGTDSYEQYF
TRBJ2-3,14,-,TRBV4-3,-,TGCGCCAGCAGCCAAATAAAGGGCCCGGATACGCAGTATTTT,CASSQIKGPDTQYF
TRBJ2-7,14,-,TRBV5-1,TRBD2,TGCGCCAGCAGCATAAAATCAGGGAGGGACGAGCAGTACTTC,CASSIKSGRDEQYF
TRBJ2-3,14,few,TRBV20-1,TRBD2,TGCAGTGCTAGAGACGCGGGGGGCACAGATACGCAGTATTTT,CSARDAGGTDTQYF
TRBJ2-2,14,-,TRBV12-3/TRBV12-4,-,TGTGCCAGCACCCTTCCGCCCATCACCGGGGAGCTGTTTTTT,CASTLPPITGELFF
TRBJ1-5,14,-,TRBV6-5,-,TGTGCCAGCAGTTACTCTGGGATGTCGCAGCCCCAGCATTTT,CASSYSGMSQPQHF
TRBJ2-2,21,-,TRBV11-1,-,TGTGCCAGCAGCCTAAAGTACAGAACCGTAGCCGGGGAAGCGCGCGCCGGGGAGCTGTTTTTT,CASSLKYRTVAGEARAGELFF
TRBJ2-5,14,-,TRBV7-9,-,TGTGCCAGCAGCTTATCAGGGGGGTCAGAGACCCAGTACTTC,CASSLSGGSETQYF
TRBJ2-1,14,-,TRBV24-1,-,TGTGCCACCAGTGATTTCTCCAAAAACTATGAGCAGTTCTTC,CATSDFSKNYEQFF
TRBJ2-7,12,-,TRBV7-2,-,TGTGCCAGCAGCGCCTCCCACTACGAGCAGTACTTC,CASSASHYEQYF
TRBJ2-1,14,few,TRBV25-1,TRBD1,TGTGCCAGCAGTGAAGGCACAGGGGAAGATGAGCAGTTCTTC,CASSEGTGEDEQFF
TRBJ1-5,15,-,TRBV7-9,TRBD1,TGTGCCAGCAGCCAAACAGGGGGCGCAGCTCAGCCCCAGCATTTT,CASSQTGGAAQPQHF
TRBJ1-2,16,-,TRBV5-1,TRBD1,TGCGCCAGCAGCTCCTCCGGGACAGGGCCTGCCTATGGCTACACCTTC,CASSSSGTGPAYGYTF
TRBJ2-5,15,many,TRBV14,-,TGTGCCAGCAGCCAAGATTCTGGCCTGCGGGAGACCCAGTACTTC,CASSQDSGLRETQYF
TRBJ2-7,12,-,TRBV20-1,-,TGCAGTGCTAGGGAGGATGCCGGTGAGCAGTACTTC,CSAREDAGEQYF
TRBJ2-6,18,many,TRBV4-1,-,TGCGCCAGCAGCCAAGATGCCCGCGGAGGAACTGGGGCCAACGTCCTGACTTTC,CASSQDARGGTGANVLTF
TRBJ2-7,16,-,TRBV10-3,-,TGTGCCATCAGTGAGTTGGACGCCGGAAGGTCCTACGAGCAGTACTTC,CAISELDAGRSYEQYF
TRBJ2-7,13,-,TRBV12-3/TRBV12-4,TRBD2,TGTGCCAGCAGTTTATTGGGAGGGAACGAGCAGTACTTC,CASSLLGGNEQYF
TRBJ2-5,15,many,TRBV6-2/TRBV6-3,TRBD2,TGTGCCAGCAAGGGGACTAGCGGGGCGCGGGAGACCCAGTACTTC,CASKGTSGARETQYF
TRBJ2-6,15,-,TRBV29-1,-,TGCAGCGTTGAAGGCGGATCCCCTGGGGCCAACGTCCTGACTTTC,CSVEGGSPGANVLTF
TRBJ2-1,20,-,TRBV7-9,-,TGTGCCAGCAGCTTAGGAACCCTGGGTGGGCAGGGGAAAAATCGCAATGAGCAGTTCTTC,CASSLGTLGGQGKNRNEQFF
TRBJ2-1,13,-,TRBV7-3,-,TGTGCCAGCAGCTTAAAGGTTGAGAATGAGCAGTTCTTC,CASSLKVENEQFF
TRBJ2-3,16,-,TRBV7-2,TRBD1,TGTGCCAGCAGCCCTGGGACAGGGGGAAACACAGATACGCAGTATTTT,CASSPGTGGNTDTQYF
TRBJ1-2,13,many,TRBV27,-,TGTGCCAGCAGGAGGCAAAGTGGCTATGGCTACACCTTC,CASRRQSGYGYTF
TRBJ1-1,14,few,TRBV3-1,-,TGTGCCAGCAGCCAGAGGGGCAGCCATTTAAAAGCTTTCTTT,CASSQRGSHLKAFF